Below, 23 T cell receptor beta chains from the same sample are listed, as sequenced in a study of early T cells in non-severe SARS-CoV-2 infection. One entry per CDR3 protein, called by TCRdb with MiXCR from the 5' RACE reads. The sample comprises 65,000 to 80,000 distinct CDR3 sequences, about 13% of which are singletons, and roughly 5.5% rests with the top ten. The specimen was whole blood. All receptors derive from an adult who was a healthcare worker with PCR-confirmed SARS-CoV-2 infection or an uninfected control (not recorded which).

The CDR3 region has the DNA TGTGCCAGCAGCTTAGTGAGGGACCAGAACACTGAAGCTTTCTTT. It codes for CASSLVRDQNTEAFF. The V and J genes are TRBV11-2 and TRBJ1-1; weak D call: TRBD1 (5 bases). The CDR3 has 15 amino acids. From germline, CDR1 is SGHAT and CDR2 FQNNGV. V lost 1 base to trimming and J lost 1 base, with 10 bases between them.

The V gene is TRBV6-4, the J gene TRBJ1-1; TRBD1 matches 7 bases. Trimming took 4 bases from V and 4 from J; bases not matched to a gene: 3. The CDR3 is 13 amino acids. Germline CDR1 reads MRHNA; CDR2 reads SNTAGT. CDR3 region: CASSGSGGTEAFF. The CDR3 DNA is TGTGCCAGCAGTGGCTCAGGGGGCACTGAAGCTTTCTTT.

V gene TRBV5-1 combines with J gene TRBJ2-3; D is unresolved. The V end lost 2 bases, the J end lost 4 bases, and 8 bases lay between the germline ends. In germline, CDR1 is SGHRS, CDR2 YFSETQ. The length of the CDR3 is 13 residues. CDR3 DNA: TGCGCCAGCAGCTTCAACCTACCAGATACGCAGTATTTT. It codes for CASSFNLPDTQYF. The entire variable domain, with the rest obtained from reference TRBV5-1 and TRBJ2-3, is as follows: KAGVTQTPRYLIKTRGQQVTLSCSPISGHRSVSWYQQTPGQGLQFLFEYFSETQRNKGNFPGRFSGRQFSNSRSEMNVSTLELGDSALYLCASSFNLPDTQYFGPGTRLTVL.

This chain connects TRBV6-1 to TRBJ2-7, with TRBD1 matching over 8 bases. V lost 7 bases to trimming and J lost 3 bases; unmatched junction nucleotides: 8. The CDR3 has 14 amino acids. CDR1 is MNHNS, CDR2 SASEGT, per germline. CDR3 residues: CASTIRGQGYEQYF. Here the CDR3 DNA reads TGTGCCAGCACCATCAGAGGACAGGGCTACGAGCAGTACTTC.

The chain uses TRBV7-8 and TRBJ2-1; 7 positions agree with TRBD2. The junction had 12 bases not matched to a gene; V was cut back by 5 bases and J by 5 bases. CDR3 length: 16 amino acids. The germline V gene has CDR1 SGHVS and CDR2 FQNEAQ. The CDR3, as DNA: TGTGCCAGCAGCCAAGGACTAGACTCCTACAACAATGAGCAGTTCTTC. Protein product: CASSQGLDSYNNEQFF.

This clonotype turned up a few times. The chain combines TRBV20-1 with TRBJ1-4; TRBD1 is a possible D gene (5 bases). CDR3 length: 16 residues. V lost 5 bases to trimming and J lost 3 bases, with 19 bases between them. Germline V gene sequence: CDR1 DFQATT, CDR2 SNEGSKA (reference sequence). CDR3 sequence: CSARPGRVKSNEKLFF. The CDR3 coding sequence is TGCAGTGCTCGGCCGGGGCGCGTTAAATCTAATGAAAAACTGTTTTTT.

This clonotype was found many times. This chain links TRBV3-1 with TRBJ1-5, with 7 bases matching TRBD1. The CDR3 sequence is 15 residues long. Germline CDR1 and CDR2: LGHDT and YNNKEL (reference sequence). V shed 4 bases, J shed 3 bases, and the junction held 6 bases outside the gene matches. In DNA, the CDR3 is TGTGCCAGCAGCCCTACAGGGGCCTCCAATCAGCCCCAGCATTTT. It encodes CASSPTGASNQPQHF.

This clonotype has ten or more counts. The chain employs TRBV30 and TRBJ2-3; D may be TRBD2 (7 bases). Per germline, CDR1 GTSNPN and CDR2 SVGIG (reference sequence). The CDR3 consists of 13 residues. V lost 2 bases and J 6 bases, leaving 12 bases between the germline ends. CDR3 sequence: CAWSRGGRDTQYF. For the CDR3, the DNA is TGTGCCTGGAGTCGCGGGGGCCGGGATACGCAGTATTTT.

CDR3: CATRADYSNQPQHF. CDR3 nucleotides: TGTGCCACCCGGGCAGATTATAGCAATCAGCCCCAGCATTTT. The chain combines TRBV19 with TRBJ1-5; D not resolved. Germline-derived CDR1 and CDR2 are LNHDA and SQIVND (reference sequence). Trimming pared 10 bases from V and 0 bases from J, leaving 13 bases between. The CDR3 covers 14 residues.

The rearrangement uses TRBV7-8 and TRBJ2-1; 12 positions match TRBD2. Trimming cost V 8 bases and J 2 bases; bases outside gene matches: 4. The CDR3 extends over 15 amino acids. Germline CDR1 SGHVS, CDR2 FQNEAQ. In nucleotides, the CDR3 is TGTGCCAGCCTCCGACTAGCGGGAGCCTACAATGAGCAGTTCTTC. It specifies CASLRLAGAYNEQFF. The full variable domain, completed using reference TRBV7-8 and TRBJ2-1, is GAGVSQSPRYKVAKRGQDVALRCDPISGHVSLFWYQQALGQGPEFLTYFQNEAQLDKSGLPSDRFFAERPEGSVSTLKIQRTQQEDSAVYLCASLRLAGAYNEQFFGPGTRLTVL.

This clonotype has a handful of counts. The chain has TRBV11-2 and TRBJ1-2; D is ambiguous. The CDR3 sequence is 14 residues long. Germline V gives CDR1 SGHAT, CDR2 FQNNGV. V lost 5 bases to trimming and J lost 2 bases, with 12 bases between them. CDR3 sequence reads: CASSLSSGNYGYTF. The CDR3 DNA follows: TGTGCCAGCAGCCTCTCGAGCGGGAACTATGGCTACACCTTC.

V and J are TRBV28 and TRBJ2-7, with TRBD1 identical over 7 bases. Trimming took 8 bases from V and 4 from J; bases not matched to a gene: 5. The CDR3 is 12 amino acids. CDR1 MDHEN and CDR2 SYDVKM come from the germline V gene. CDR3 amino acids: CASRDSAYEQYF. CDR3 nucleotides: TGTGCCAGCCGGGACAGCGCGTACGAGCAGTACTTC.

This chain uses TRBV6-4 with TRBJ1-1; tentative D call: TRBD1 (5 bases). V lost 5 bases and J lost 3, with 10 bases in between. The CDR3 totals 13 residues. Germline CDR1 is MRHNA and CDR2 is SNTAGT. The CDR3 loop is CASSSGLYTEAFF. The DNA for the CDR3 is TGTGCCAGCAGTTCAGGGTTGTACACTGAAGCTTTCTTT.

This chain uses TRBV2 with TRBJ2-1, with a possible D match to TRBD2 (6 bases). Germline V gene data show CDR1 as SNHLY and CDR2 as FYNNEI. V lost 8 bases and J lost 1, with 12 bases in between. This CDR3 is 14 amino acids long. The CDR3 spells CASRYSGSYNEQFF. DNA for the CDR3: TGTGCCAGCCGATATAGCGGTTCCTACAATGAGCAGTTCTTC.

The gene calls are TRBV19 and TRBJ1-5; no firm D call. V gave up 3 bases and J gave up 1 base, with 13 bases separating them. This CDR3 region has 16 residues. Germline CDR1 is LNHDA and CDR2 is SQIVND (reference sequence). CDR3: CASSMYSTLSNQPQHF. The CDR3, as DNA: TGTGCCAGTAGTATGTACAGTACGCTAAGCAATCAGCCCCAGCATTTT.

In its sample, this clonotype was seen a few times. The V gene is TRBV5-4, the J gene TRBJ1-2; the match to TRBD1 covers 9 bases. Germline V gene data show CDR1 as SGHNT and CDR2 as YYREEE (reference sequence). The CDR3 runs to 15 residues. V lost 0 bases to trimming and J lost 8 bases; unmatched junction nucleotides: 8. Here the CDR3 reads CASSLVGDRDDGYTF. CDR3 nucleotides: TGTGCCAGCAGCTTGGTAGGGGACAGGGACGACGGCTACACCTTC. The whole variable domain, remainder taken from reference TRBV5-4 and TRBJ1-2, is ETGVTQSPTHLIKTRGQQVTLRCSSQSGHNTVSWYQQALGQGPQFIFQYYREEENGRGNFPPRFSGLQFPNYSSELNVNALELDDSALYLCASSLVGDRDDGYTFGSGTRLTVV.

In its sample, this clonotype was seen many times. The V and J genes are TRBV11-2 and TRBJ2-7, with D possibly TRBD2 on 7 matching bases. CDR1 is SGHAT and CDR2 is FQNNGV in the germline V gene. This CDR3 is 13 amino acids long. V shed 5 bases and J shed 5 bases, with 13 bases lying between them. The CDR3 protein is CASSLRGGDEQYF. CDR3 nucleotide sequence: TGTGCCAGCAGCCTTAGGGGGGGCGACGAGCAGTACTTC.

The chain has TRBV24-1 and TRBJ1-1; D perhaps matches TRBD1 (5 bases). The CDR3 has 14 residues. V was cut by 6 bases and J by 0 bases, with 10 bases left in between. Germline CDR1 and CDR2: KGHDR and SFDVKD. CDR3 residues: CATSSAGMNTEAFF. The CDR3 nucleotides are TGTGCCACCAGTAGTGCAGGGATGAACACTGAAGCTTTCTTT.

This clonotype has a handful of counts. J is TRBJ2-1 and V is TRBV5-6; D could derive from TRBD1 or TRBD2 (5 bases each). Trimming pared 4 bases from V and 8 bases from J, leaving 25 bases between. This CDR3 region has 17 residues. Looked up from germline, CDR1 is SGHDT and CDR2 is YYEEEE. The CDR3 protein is CASSPSGTPGKRDEQFF. CDR3 coding DNA: TGTGCCAGCAGCCCCTCCGGGACCCCGGGGAAGCGCGATGAGCAGTTCTTC.

This clonotype was observed a handful of times. J is TRBJ2-3 and V is TRBV18; 7 bases agree with TRBD2. Germline CDR1 and CDR2: KGHSH and LQKENI. The CDR3 extends over 15 amino acids. V shed 2 bases, J shed 1 base, and the junction held 3 bases outside the gene matches. CDR3 sequence (DNA): TGTGCCAGCTCACCAGGACTAGGAGGCACAGATACGCAGTATTTT. Protein: CASSPGLGGTDTQYF.

The CDR3 loop is CASSLGSPTDTQYF. CDR3 sequence (DNA): TGCGCCAGCAGCTTAGGGTCTCCCACAGATACGCAGTATTTT. V is TRBV5-1 and J is TRBJ2-3; D is unresolved. CDR1 and CDR2 (germline): SGHRS, YFSETQ. Trimming took off 2 bases at V and 2 bases at J, with 9 bases between the two ends. The CDR3 has 14 amino acids.

In this sample, this clonotype turned up a few times. The genes are TRBV18 and TRBJ1-3; D remains ambiguous. The V and J ends lost 3 bases and 0 bases respectively, with 9 bases between them. The CDR3 has 15 amino acids. Germline assignment: CDR1 KGHSH and CDR2 LQKENI. CDR3 nucleotides: TGTGCCAGCTCACCGTTTGCGGACTCTGGAAACACCATATATTTT. This sequence encodes CASSPFADSGNTIYF.

This clonotype appeared a few times. The J gene is TRBJ1-1, the V gene TRBV18; D is perhaps TRBD1 (6 bases). Between the trimmed V and J ends, which lost 2 bases and 1 base, there was a span of 11 bases. Germline CDR1 is KGHSH and CDR2 is LQKENI. The CDR3 runs to 15 residues. Here the CDR3 DNA reads TGTGCCAGCTCACCAAACAGGGTAGAGAACACTGAAGCTTTCTTT. Amino acid sequence: CASSPNRVENTEAFF.